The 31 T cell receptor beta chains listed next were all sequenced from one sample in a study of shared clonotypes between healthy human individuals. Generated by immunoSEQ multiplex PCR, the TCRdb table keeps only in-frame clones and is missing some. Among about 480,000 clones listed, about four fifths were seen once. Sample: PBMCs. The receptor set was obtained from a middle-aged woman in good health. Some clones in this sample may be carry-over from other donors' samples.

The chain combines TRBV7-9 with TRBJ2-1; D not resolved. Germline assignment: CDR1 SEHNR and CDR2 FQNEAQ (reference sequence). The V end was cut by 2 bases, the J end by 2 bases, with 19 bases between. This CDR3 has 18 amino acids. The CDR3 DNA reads TGTGCCAGCAGCTTACGATCAAGGTCTGGGCGCGCCTACAATGAGCAGTTCTTC. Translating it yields CASSLRSRSGRAYNEQFF. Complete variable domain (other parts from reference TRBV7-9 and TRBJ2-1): DTGVSQNPRHKITKRGQNVTFRCDPISEHNRLYWYRQTLGQGPEFLTYFQNEAQLEKSRLLSDRFSAERPKGSFSTLEIQRTEQGDSAMYLCASSLRSRSGRAYNEQFFGPGTRLTVL.

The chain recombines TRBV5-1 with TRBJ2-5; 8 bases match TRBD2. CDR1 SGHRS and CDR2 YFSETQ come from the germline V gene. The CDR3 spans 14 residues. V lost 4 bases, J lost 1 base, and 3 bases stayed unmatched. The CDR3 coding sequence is TGCGCCAGCAGCGCGCGGGGGGCCCAAGAGACCCAGTACTTC. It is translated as CASSARGAQETQYF.

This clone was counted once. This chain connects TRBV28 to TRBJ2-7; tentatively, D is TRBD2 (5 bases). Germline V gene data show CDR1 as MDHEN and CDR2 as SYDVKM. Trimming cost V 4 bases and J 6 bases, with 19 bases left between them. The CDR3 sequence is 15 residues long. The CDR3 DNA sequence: TGTGCCAGCAGTTCCCCCCCGGGATTCCCGGGCGAGCAGTACTTC. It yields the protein CASSSPPGFPGEQYF.

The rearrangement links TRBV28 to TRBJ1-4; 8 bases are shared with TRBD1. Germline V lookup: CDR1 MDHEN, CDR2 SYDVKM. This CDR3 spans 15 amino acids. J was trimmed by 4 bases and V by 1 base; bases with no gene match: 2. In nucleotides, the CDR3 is TGTGCCAGCAGTTTATACAGGGGGGGTAATGAAAAACTGTTTTTT. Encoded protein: CASSLYRGGNEKLFF.

CDR3 sequence: CASSRTPYEQYF. The CDR3 DNA sequence: TGTGCCAGCAGCCGAACCCCCTACGAGCAGTACTTC. This chain uses TRBV7-8 with TRBJ2-7; D is undetermined. The CDR3 has 12 amino acids. The germline CDR1 and CDR2 sequences are SGHVS and FQNEAQ. The V end lost 5 bases, the J end lost 2 bases, and 7 bases lay between the germline ends.

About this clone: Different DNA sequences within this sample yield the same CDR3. This CDR3 is CASSPGQGGNEQFF. CDR3 DNA sequence: TGTGCCAGCTCACCCGGACAGGGTGGGAATGAGCAGTTCTTC. This chain connects TRBV18 to TRBJ2-1; 8 bases match TRBD1. Germline lookup yields CDR1 KGHSH and CDR2 LQKENI. The V gene end was trimmed by 3 bases and the J gene end by 7 bases; junction bases not matched to a gene: 5. This CDR3 is 14 amino acids long. The full variable domain, with the rest looked up from reference TRBV18 and TRBJ2-1, is NAGVMQNPRHLVRRRGQEARLRCSPMKGHSHVYWYRQLPEEGLKFMVYLQKENIIDESGMPKERFSAEFPKEGPSILRIQQVVRGDSAAYFCASSPGQGGNEQFFGPGTRLTVL.

The CDR3 nucleotides are TGTGCCAGCACCCTGGGGGGCGCTGAAGCTTTCTTT. This gives the protein CASTLGGAEAFF. The gene calls are TRBV28 and TRBJ1-1; weak D call: TRBD1 (6 bases). Germline CDR1 is MDHEN and CDR2 is SYDVKM. Trimming shortened V by 7 bases and J by 6 bases, and 12 bases separated the two germline ends. This CDR3 is 12 amino acids long.

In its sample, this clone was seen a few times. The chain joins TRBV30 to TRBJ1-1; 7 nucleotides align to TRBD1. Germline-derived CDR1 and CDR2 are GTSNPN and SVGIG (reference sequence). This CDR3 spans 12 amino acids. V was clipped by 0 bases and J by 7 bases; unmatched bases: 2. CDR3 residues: CAWSVQGIEAFF. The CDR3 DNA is TGTGCCTGGAGTGTACAGGGGATTGAAGCTTTCTTT.

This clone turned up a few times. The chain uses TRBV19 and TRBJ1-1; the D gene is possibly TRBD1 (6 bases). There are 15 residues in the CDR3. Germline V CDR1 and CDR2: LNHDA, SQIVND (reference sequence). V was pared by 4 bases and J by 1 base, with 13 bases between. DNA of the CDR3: TGTGCCAGTAGTACCTTAGGACAGACGAACACTGAAGCTTTCTTT. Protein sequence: CASSTLGQTNTEAFF. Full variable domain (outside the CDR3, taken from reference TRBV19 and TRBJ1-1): DGGITQSPKYLFRKEGQNVTLSCEQNLNHDAMYWYRQDPGQGLRLIYYSQIVNDFQKGDIAEGYSVSREKKESFPLTVTSAQKNPTAFYLCASSTLGQTNTEAFFGQGTRLTVV.

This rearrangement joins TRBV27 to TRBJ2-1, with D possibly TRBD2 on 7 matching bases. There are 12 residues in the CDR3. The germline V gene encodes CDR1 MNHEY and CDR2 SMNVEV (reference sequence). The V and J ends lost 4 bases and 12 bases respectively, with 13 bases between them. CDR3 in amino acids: CASSSVGGPQFF. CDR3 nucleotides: TGTGCCAGCAGTTCCGTCGGGGGGCCGCAGTTCTTC.

Written as DNA, the CDR3 is TGTGCCAGCAGCTTAGAACGGGCGTATAATTCACCCCTCCACTTT. The encoded protein is CASSLERAYNSPLHF. The chain carries TRBV13 and TRBJ1-6; no clear D. The CDR3 consists of 15 residues. Trimming stripped 1 base from V and 4 bases from J, with 8 bases between. Germline V gene data show CDR1 as PRHDT and CDR2 as FYEKMQ (reference sequence). Based on the CDR3 plus reference TRBV13 and TRBJ1-6, the full variable domain is AAGVIQSPRHLIKEKRETATLKCYPIPRHDTVYWYQQGPGQDPQFLISFYEKMQSDKGSIPDRFSAQQFSDYHSELNMSSLELGDSALYFCASSLERAYNSPLHFGNGTRLTVT.

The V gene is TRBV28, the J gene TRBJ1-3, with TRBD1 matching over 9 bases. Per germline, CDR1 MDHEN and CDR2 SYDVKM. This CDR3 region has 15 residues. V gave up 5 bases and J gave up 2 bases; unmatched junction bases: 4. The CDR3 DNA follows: TGTGCCAGCAGTCCACAGGGGGCACCTGGAAACACCATATATTTT. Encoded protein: CASSPQGAPGNTIYF.

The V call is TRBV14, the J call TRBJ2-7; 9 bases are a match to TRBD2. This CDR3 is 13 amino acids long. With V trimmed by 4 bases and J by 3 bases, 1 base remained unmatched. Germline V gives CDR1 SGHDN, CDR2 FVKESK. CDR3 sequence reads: CASSLSGSYEQYF. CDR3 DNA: TGTGCCAGCAGCCTTAGCGGGAGCTACGAGCAGTACTTC.

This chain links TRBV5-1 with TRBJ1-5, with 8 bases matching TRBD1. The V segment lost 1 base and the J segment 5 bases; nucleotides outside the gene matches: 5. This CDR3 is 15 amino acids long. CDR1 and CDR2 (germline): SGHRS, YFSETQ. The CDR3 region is CASSLTGGGDQPQHF. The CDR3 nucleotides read TGCGCCAGCAGCTTGACAGGGGGAGGGGATCAGCCCCAGCATTTT.

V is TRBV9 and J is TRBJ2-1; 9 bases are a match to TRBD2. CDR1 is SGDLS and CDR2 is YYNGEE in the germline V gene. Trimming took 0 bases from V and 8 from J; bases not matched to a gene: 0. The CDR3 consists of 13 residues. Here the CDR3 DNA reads TGTGCCAGCAGCGTAGGGACTAGCGATGAGCAGTTCTTC. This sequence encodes CASSVGTSDEQFF.

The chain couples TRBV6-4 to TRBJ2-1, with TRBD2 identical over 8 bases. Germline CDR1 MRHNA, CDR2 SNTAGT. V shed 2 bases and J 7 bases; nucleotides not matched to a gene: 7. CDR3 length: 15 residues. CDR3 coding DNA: TGTGCCAGCAGTGACCGGCCGGGAGGGTGGAATGAGCAGTTCTTC. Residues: CASSDRPGGWNEQFF.

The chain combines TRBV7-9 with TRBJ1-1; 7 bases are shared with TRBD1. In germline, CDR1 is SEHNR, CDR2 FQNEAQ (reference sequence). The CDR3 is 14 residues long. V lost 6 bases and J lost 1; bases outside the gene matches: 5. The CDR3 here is CASRKTGENTEAFF. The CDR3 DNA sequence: TGTGCCAGCAGGAAAACAGGGGAGAACACTGAAGCTTTCTTT.

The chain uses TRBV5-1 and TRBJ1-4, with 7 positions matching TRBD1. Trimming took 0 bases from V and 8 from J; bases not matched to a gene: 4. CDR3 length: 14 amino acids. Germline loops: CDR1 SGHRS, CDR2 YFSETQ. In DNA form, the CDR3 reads TGCGCCAGCAGCTTGGAGGGGGCCGTAGAAAAACTGTTTTTT. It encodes CASSLEGAVEKLFF.

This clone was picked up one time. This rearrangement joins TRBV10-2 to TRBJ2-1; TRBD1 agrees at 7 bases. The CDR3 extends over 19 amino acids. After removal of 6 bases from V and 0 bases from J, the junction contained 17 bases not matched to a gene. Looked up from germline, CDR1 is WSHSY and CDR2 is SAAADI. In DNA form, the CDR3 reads TGCGCCAGCAGAAATACCGGGACAGTGAGGGGGAGCTCCTACAATGAGCAGTTCTTC. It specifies CASRNTGTVRGSSYNEQFF.

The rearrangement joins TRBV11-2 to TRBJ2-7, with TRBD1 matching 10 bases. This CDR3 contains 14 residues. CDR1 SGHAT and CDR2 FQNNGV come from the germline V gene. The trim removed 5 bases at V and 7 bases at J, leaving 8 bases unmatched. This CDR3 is CASSPGQGIGEQYF. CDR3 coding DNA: TGTGCCAGCAGCCCGGGACAGGGGATAGGGGAGCAGTACTTC. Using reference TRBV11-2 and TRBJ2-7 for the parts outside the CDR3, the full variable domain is EAGVAQSPRYKIIEKRQSVAFWCNPISGHATLYWYQQILGQGPKLLIQFQNNGVVDDSQLPKDRFSAERLKGVDSTLKIQPAKLEDSAVYLCASSPGQGIGEQYFGPGTRLTVT.

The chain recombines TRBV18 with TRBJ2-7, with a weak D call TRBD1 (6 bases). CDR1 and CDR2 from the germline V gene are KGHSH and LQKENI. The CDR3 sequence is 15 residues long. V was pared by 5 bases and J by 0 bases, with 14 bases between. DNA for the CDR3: TGTGCCAGCTCAGTACAGGGTCCCCCCTCCTACGAGCAGTACTTC. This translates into CASSVQGPPSYEQYF.

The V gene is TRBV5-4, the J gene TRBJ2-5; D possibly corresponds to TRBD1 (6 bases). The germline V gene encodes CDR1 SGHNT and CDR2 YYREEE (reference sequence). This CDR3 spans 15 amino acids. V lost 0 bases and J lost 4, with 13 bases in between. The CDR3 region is CASSLGGRWGETQYF. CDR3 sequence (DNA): TGTGCCAGCAGCTTGGGGGGGCGTTGGGGAGAGACCCAGTACTTC.

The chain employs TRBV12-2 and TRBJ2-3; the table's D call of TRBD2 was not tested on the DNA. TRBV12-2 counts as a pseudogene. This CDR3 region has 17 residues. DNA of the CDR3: TGTGCAAGTCGCTTATGGCCTAGCCCCGGCCTTAGGGATACGCAGTATTTT. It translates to CASRLWPSPGLRDTQYF.

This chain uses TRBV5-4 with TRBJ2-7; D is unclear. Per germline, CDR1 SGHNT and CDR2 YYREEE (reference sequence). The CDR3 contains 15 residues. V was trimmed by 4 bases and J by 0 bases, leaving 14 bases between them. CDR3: CASSLGSTVSYEQYF. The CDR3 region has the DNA TGTGCCAGCAGCCTCGGATCCACAGTCTCCTACGAGCAGTACTTC.

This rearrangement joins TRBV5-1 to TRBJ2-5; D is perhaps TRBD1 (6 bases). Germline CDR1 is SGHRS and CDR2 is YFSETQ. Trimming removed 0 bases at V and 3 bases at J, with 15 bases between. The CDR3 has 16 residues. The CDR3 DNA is TGCGCCAGCAGCTTGGCAGTGACAGGTCGCGAAGAGACCCAGTACTTC. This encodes CASSLAVTGREETQYF.

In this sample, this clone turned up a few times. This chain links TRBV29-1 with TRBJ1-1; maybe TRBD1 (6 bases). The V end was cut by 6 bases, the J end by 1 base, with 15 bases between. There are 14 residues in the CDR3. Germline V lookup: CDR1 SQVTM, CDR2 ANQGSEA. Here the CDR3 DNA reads TGCAGCGTGAAGGAGGGGGGCAGGAACACTGAAGCTTTCTTT. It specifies CSVKEGGRNTEAFF. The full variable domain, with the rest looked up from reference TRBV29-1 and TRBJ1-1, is SAVISQKPSRDICQRGTSLTIQCQVDSQVTMMFWYRQQPGQSLTLIATANQGSEATYESGFVIDKFPISRPNLTFSTLTVSNMSPEDSSIYLCSVKEGGRNTEAFFGQGTRLTVV.

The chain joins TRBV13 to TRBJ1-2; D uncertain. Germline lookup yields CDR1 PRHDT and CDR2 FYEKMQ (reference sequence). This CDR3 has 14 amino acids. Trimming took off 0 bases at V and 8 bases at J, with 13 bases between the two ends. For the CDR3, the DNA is TGTGCCAGCAGCTTAGGCCGGTTTGTGAGAGGCTACACCTTC. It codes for CASSLGRFVRGYTF.

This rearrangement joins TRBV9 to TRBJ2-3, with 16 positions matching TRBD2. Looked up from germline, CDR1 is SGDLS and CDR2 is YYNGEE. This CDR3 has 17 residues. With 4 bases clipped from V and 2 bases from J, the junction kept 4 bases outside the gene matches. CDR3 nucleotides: TGTGCCAGCAGCTTGGGACTAGCGGGAGGGAACACAGATACGCAGTATTTT. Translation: CASSLGLAGGNTDTQYF. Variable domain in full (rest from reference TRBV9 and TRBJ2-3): DSGVTQTPKHLITATGQRVTLRCSPRSGDLSVYWYQQSLDQGLQFLIQYYNGEERAKGNILERFSAQQFPDLHSELNLSSLELGDSALYFCASSLGLAGGNTDTQYFGPGTRLTVL.

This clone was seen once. The DNA of the CDR3 is TGTGCCAGCAGCCAAGTCTCGACTTTGGGCAATCAGCCCCAGCATTTT. This sequence encodes CASSQVSTLGNQPQHF. The chain couples TRBV14 to TRBJ1-5, with no clear D. V lost 1 base to trimming and J lost 2 bases, with 12 bases between them. Germline assignment: CDR1 SGHDN and CDR2 FVKESK. This CDR3 is built from 16 residues.

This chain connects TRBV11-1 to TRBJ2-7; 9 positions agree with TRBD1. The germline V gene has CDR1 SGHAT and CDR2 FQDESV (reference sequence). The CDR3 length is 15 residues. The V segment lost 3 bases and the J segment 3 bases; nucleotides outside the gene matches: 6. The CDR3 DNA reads TGTGCCAGCAGCTTCACGGGACAGGGATTCTACGAGCAGTACTTC. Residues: CASSFTGQGFYEQYF. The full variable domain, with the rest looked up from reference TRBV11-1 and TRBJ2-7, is EAEVAQSPRYKITEKSQAVAFWCDPISGHATLYWYRQILGQGPELLVQFQDESVVDDSQLPKDRFSAERLKGVDSTLKIQPAELGDSAMYLCASSFTGQGFYEQYFGPGTRLTVT.

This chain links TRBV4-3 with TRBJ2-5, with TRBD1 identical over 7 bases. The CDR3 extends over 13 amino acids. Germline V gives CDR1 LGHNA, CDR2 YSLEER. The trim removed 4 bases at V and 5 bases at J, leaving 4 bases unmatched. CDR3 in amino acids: CASSRDRDETQYF. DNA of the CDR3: TGCGCCAGCAGCCGAGACAGGGACGAGACCCAGTACTTC.